This record looks at one TCR beta chain sequence and its context. Clones were sequenced by immunoSEQ multiplex PCR, and TCRdb holds only the in-frame ones, with some missing. The repertoire includes more than 300,000 clones, about 87% of them detected once, and 1.5% to 2% sits in the top ten. The CDR3 is 15 residues long. The V gene's germline CDR1 is LGHNA and CDR2 YNFKEQ. The germline V and J ends were trimmed by 4 bases and 5 bases, with 17 bases remaining between them. This sample is part of a study of blood T cell repertoires in COVID-19. This clonotype was sampled from a woman younger than 45 with COVID-19, enrolled during active disease. V usage is TRBV4-2 and J usage is TRBJ2-5; D is perhaps TRBD1 (6 bases). Sequencing used peripheral blood. CDR3 protein: CASSPRDTGRETQYF. CDR3 sequence (DNA): TGTGCCAGCAGCCCCCGGGACACTGGTCGGGAGACCCAGTACTTC.